Detailed here is one T cell receptor beta chain. Some clones are missing from TCRdb's copy, which holds only in-frame ones; the method was immunoSEQ multiplex PCR. The sample includes 50,000 or so clones, approximately 75% of them seen just once. Each patient gave between 1 and 8 samples, pretreatment and on-treatment. The source of the sample is a study of PD-L1 blockade in urothelial cancer. Study background: Bladder-origin urothelial cancer in males covered most of the roughly 29 patients. T cells were recovered from blood samples at a median of roughly 150,000. At 6 weeks and at 3 weeks (second dose) after treatment start, blood was analyzed.

Trimming pared 4 bases from V and 5 bases from J, leaving 11 bases between. This CDR3 spans 13 amino acids. Germline V lookup: CDR1 ENHRY, CDR2 SYGVKD. The source was PBMCs, collected around atezolizumab (anti-PD-L1) treatment. The J gene is TRBJ2-5, the V gene TRBV10-3, with D tentatively TRBD2 (6 bases). The receptor was isolated from a man between 65 and 85 years old with urothelial cancer. In DNA, the CDR3 is TGTGCCATCAGTGTTCTAGCGTGGGAGACCCAGTACTTC. Amino acid sequence: CAISVLAWETQYF.